This entry lists 10 T cell receptor beta chains sequenced from one sample in a study of blood T cell repertoires in COVID-19 (dated by TCRdb to 2018 to 2021). The library came from the immunoSEQ multiplex PCR assay. TCRdb holds this immuneACCESS table with in-frame rearrangements only. Some clones are missing; in checked studies, unresolved V genes explain under half, and the rest has no known cause. This sample holds about 270,000 clones; about 90% were observed only once. The top ten clones comprise around 12% of the sample. The material sequenced was peripheral blood. These receptors all come from a woman aged 25-40 years with COVID-19, enrolled during active disease.

Only a few counts were recorded for this clone. The J gene is TRBJ1-5, the V gene TRBV7-2, with 7 bases identical to TRBD1. Losses at the gene ends were 6 bases for V and 4 bases for J; bases not matched to a gene: 15. Germline CDR1 is SGHTA and CDR2 is FQGNSA. The CDR3 sequence is 17 residues long. CDR3 sequence reads: CASSPGQEHRWNQPQHF. DNA for the CDR3: TGTGCCAGCAGTCCCGGACAGGAGCATCGATGGAATCAGCCCCAGCATTTT.

This rearrangement joins TRBV7-9 to TRBJ1-4, with D possibly matching TRBD1 (5 bases). The CDR3 has 13 amino acids. Trimming pared 11 bases from V and 2 bases from J, leaving 12 bases between. Germline V gene sequence: CDR1 SEHNR, CDR2 FQNEAQ (reference sequence). The CDR3: CAGAGHTNEKLFF. The CDR3 DNA reads TGTGCCGGCGCAGGGCACACTAATGAAAAACTGTTTTTT. Drawing the rest from reference TRBV7-9 and TRBJ1-4, the complete variable domain is DTGVSQNPRHKITKRGQNVTFRCDPISEHNRLYWYRQTLGQGPEFLTYFQNEAQLEKSRLLSDRFSAERPKGSFSTLEIQRTEQGDSAMYLCAGAGHTNEKLFFGSGTQLSVL.

The chain has TRBV7-9 and TRBJ1-2, with 7 bases matching TRBD1. With V trimmed by 4 bases and J by 8 bases, 16 bases remained unmatched. Germline CDR1 is SEHNR and CDR2 is FQNEAQ (reference sequence). This CDR3 is built from 16 residues. CDR3 sequence (DNA): TGTGCCAGCAGCTCGACGACAGGGAAAGTGTCTTCGGGCTACACCTTC. As protein: CASSSTTGKVSSGYTF.

The V gene is TRBV5-1, the J gene TRBJ1-1; D not resolved. CDR3 size: 15 residues. Per the germline V gene, CDR1 is SGHRS and CDR2 is YFSETQ. The V end was cut by 0 bases, the J end by 1 base, with 10 bases between. DNA of the CDR3: TGCGCCAGCAGCTTGGATTTACACCCGAACACTGAAGCTTTCTTT. Protein product: CASSLDLHPNTEAFF.

V gene TRBV6-5 combines with J gene TRBJ2-1; D not resolved. The V gene's germline CDR1 is MNHEY and CDR2 SVGAGI. The CDR3 length is 14 residues. V shed 7 bases and J shed 1 base, with 11 bases lying between them. The CDR3 coding sequence is TGTGCCAGCAATGCGATTTTGTCCTACAATGAGCAGTTCTTC. Translating gives CASNAILSYNEQFF.

This chain connects TRBV5-5 to TRBJ2-7; 9 bases map to TRBD1. This CDR3 contains 15 residues. In germline, CDR1 is SGHKS, CDR2 YYEKEE (reference sequence). With V trimmed by 0 bases and J by 4 bases, 5 bases remained unmatched. CDR3 bases: TGTGCCAGCAGCTTGGAAGGGGGACAGGGTTACGAGCAGTACTTC. Translating it yields CASSLEGGQGYEQYF.

In this sample, this clone turned up once. The chain recombines TRBV27 with TRBJ2-3, with D possibly being TRBD1 (6 bases). The CDR3 loop spans 14 amino acids. Germline V gives CDR1 MNHEY, CDR2 SMNVEV (reference sequence). The V end lost 3 bases, the J end lost 6 bases, and 13 bases lay between the germline ends. CDR3 region: CASSLGAPGDTQYF. DNA of the CDR3: TGTGCCAGCAGTTTGGGGGCGCCCGGGGATACGCAGTATTTT.

The V and J genes are TRBV5-5 and TRBJ2-7; 7 positions match TRBD1. This CDR3 has 14 amino acids. The V gene end was trimmed by 0 bases and the J gene end by 3 bases; junction bases not matched to a gene: 3. Germline V CDR1 and CDR2: SGHKS, YYEKEE (reference sequence). DNA of the CDR3: TGTGCCAGCAGCTTGGTTGGGACAGTCTACGAGCAGTACTTC. Translation: CASSLVGTVYEQYF.

The chain recombines TRBV28 with TRBJ1-2, with TRBD1 matching over 9 bases. The CDR3 length is 16 residues. Germline V gene sequence: CDR1 MDHEN, CDR2 SYDVKM. J was trimmed by 4 bases and V by 6 bases; bases with no gene match: 12. CDR3 coding DNA: TGTGCCAGCAGCTCCCGAACAGGGGGCGCTGGCTATGGCTACACCTTC. Translating gives CASSSRTGGAGYGYTF.

The J gene is TRBJ2-7, the V gene TRBV2, with D perhaps matching TRBD1 (6 bases). The V gene's germline CDR1 is SNHLY and CDR2 FYNNEI. V lost 5 bases, J lost 3 bases, and 17 bases lay in between. CDR3 length: 15 amino acids. Written as DNA, the CDR3 is TGTGCCAGCAGTTTCAGGGGTGTAGTTGGCTACGAGCAGTACTTC. It codes for CASSFRGVVGYEQYF.